Listed below are T cell receptor beta chains from one sample, sequenced in a study of blood T cell repertoires in COVID-19. Data came from immunoSEQ multiplex PCR; TCRdb stores just in-frame clones and leaves some out. The sample records over 85,000 clones, 84% being singletons. The sample comprised peripheral blood. These receptors originate from a human donor in a cohort sampled during active COVID-19. CDR3s include the opening cysteine and the closing phenylalanine or tryptophan. The D gene is left open where the match is weak.

len,j_gene,d_gene,v_gene,CDR3aa,CDR3nt
12,TRBJ2-2,NA,TRBV25-1,CASSKQTGELFF,TGTGCCAGCAGTAAACAGACCGGGGAGCTGTTTTTT
16,TRBJ1-5,TRBD1,TRBV19,CASSMGQVYSNQPQHF,TGTGCCAGTAGTATGGGACAGGTTTATAGCAATCAGCCCCAGCATTTT
17,TRBJ2-2,NA,TRBV4-3,CASSQLFIGPNTGELFF,TGCGCCAGCAGCCAACTTTTTATTGGGCCGAACACCGGGGAGCTGTTTTTT
18,TRBJ2-2,NA,TRBV4-3,CASSQEVGRSRPSGELFF,TGCGCCAGCAGCCAAGAAGTCGGTAGGAGCCGCCCGTCCGGGGAGCTGTTTTTT
15,TRBJ2-2,NA,TRBV19,CASSIGPGNTGELFF,TGTGCCAGTAGTATAGGTCCGGGTAACACCGGGGAGCTGTTTTTT
17,TRBJ2-3,TRBD2,TRBV10-3,CAISESSSGGRTDTQYF,TGTGCCATCAGTGAGTCGTCTAGCGGGGGGCGCACAGATACGCAGTATTTT
12,TRBJ1-2,NA,TRBV29-1,CSVGDLSPGYTF,TGCAGCGTTGGAGACCTCTCCCCTGGCTACACCTTC
17,TRBJ1-3,NA,TRBV11-2,CASSPGQPGPRGNTIYF,TGTGCCAGCAGCCCTGGACAGCCTGGGCCTCGTGGAAACACCATATATTTT
17,TRBJ2-2,TRBD1,TRBV7-6,CASSLAISGGPNGELFF,TGTGCCAGCAGCTTAGCAATTTCAGGGGGCCCCAACGGGGAGCTGTTTTTT
16,TRBJ2-3,TRBD2,TRBV2,CASSEVAGGSTDTQYF,TGTGCCAGCAGTGAAGTAGCGGGGGGAAGCACAGATACGCAGTATTTT
15,TRBJ1-6,TRBD1,TRBV2,CASRAGQGNNSPLHF,TGTGCCAGCAGGGCGGGACAGGGGAATAATTCACCCCTCCACTTT
14,TRBJ2-1,TRBD1,TRBV11-1,CASSPGTGYNEQFF,TGTGCCAGCAGCCCTGGGACAGGGTACAATGAGCAGTTCTTC
16,TRBJ2-3,TRBD2,TRBV7-2,CASSSSGGPSTDTQYF,TGTGCCAGCAGCTCTAGCGGGGGGCCTAGCACAGATACGCAGTATTTT
15,TRBJ2-1,TRBD1,TRBV6-2/TRBV6-3,CASSSPGQGYNEQFF,TGTGCCAGCAGTTCCCCGGGACAGGGCTACAATGAGCAGTTCTTC
16,TRBJ2-3,NA,TRBV7-3,CASSLQGSRSTDTQYF,TGTGCCAGCAGCTTGCAGGGAAGTAGAAGCACAGATACGCAGTATTTT
16,TRBJ2-3,TRBD2,TRBV27,CASSSPVLAGPDTQYF,TGTGCCAGCAGTTCCCCGGTCCTAGCGGGGCCAGATACGCAGTATTTT
14,TRBJ1-5,NA,TRBV4-1,CASSQVGGNQPQHF,TGCGCCAGCAGCCAAGTCGGGGGAAATCAGCCCCAGCATTTT
16,TRBJ2-5,NA,TRBV11-2,CASSLDLWATQETQYF,TGTGCCAGCAGCTTAGATCTGTGGGCTACGCAAGAGACCCAGTACTTC